This T cell receptor beta chain was identified in a study of blood T cells in healthy people across ages. General study results and limits: A greater number of naive CD4+ cells and higher diversity distinguished long-lived donors from aged donors.

The authors ran a second PCR of 7 to 11 cycles using a sample-barcoded 5' primer and a J-beta primer mix. From the 5' RACE reads, TCRdb called clonotypes with MiXCR, one entry per CDR3 protein. There are some 1.4 million distinct CDR3 sequences in the sample; roughly 40% occur only once, and roughly 7.9% lies in the top ten. This CDR3 comprises 13 residues. Germline V CDR1 and CDR2: MNHEY, SMNVEV (reference sequence). V was pared by 3 bases and J by 8 bases, with 13 bases between. Only a few counts were recorded for this clonotype. Antigen unknown. The V call is TRBV27, the J call TRBJ1-2; D is uncertain. The sample taken for sequencing was blood. The clonotype was recovered from a woman younger than 30 in good health. In DNA form, the CDR3 reads TGTGCCAGCAGTTTTGAGCCCCGCGGCGGCTACACCTTC. This encodes CASSFEPRGGYTF.